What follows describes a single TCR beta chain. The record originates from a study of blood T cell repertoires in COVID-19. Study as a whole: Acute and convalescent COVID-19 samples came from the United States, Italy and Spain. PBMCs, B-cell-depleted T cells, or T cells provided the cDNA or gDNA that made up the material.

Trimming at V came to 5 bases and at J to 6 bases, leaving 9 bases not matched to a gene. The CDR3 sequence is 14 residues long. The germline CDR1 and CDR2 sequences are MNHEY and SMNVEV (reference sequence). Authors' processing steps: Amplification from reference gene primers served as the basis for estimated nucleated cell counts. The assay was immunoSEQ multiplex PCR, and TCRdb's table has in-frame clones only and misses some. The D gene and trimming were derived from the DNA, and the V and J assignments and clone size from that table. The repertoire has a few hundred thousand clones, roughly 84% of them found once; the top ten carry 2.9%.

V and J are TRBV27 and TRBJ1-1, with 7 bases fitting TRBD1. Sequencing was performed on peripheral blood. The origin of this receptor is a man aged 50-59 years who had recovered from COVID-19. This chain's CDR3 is CASSERQGKAEAFF. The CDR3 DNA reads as TGTGCCAGCAGTGAAAGACAGGGAAAGGCTGAAGCTTTCTTT.